Below, 32 T cell receptor beta chains from the same sample are listed, as sequenced in a study of shared clonotypes between healthy human individuals. Produced via immunoSEQ multiplex PCR; TCRdb's table is partial and in-frame only. This table has about 650,000 clones, just under 97% appearing once. Only CD45RO-negative cells positively selected for CCR7 counted as naive CD8 cells, so terminally differentiated effector memory CD45RA+ cells were excluded. Sequencing was carried out using naive CD8+ T cells sorted from blood. The source is a woman aged 30 to 39 in good health.

V is TRBV9 and J is TRBJ2-5; 7 nucleotides agree with TRBD1. With 0 bases clipped from V and 5 bases from J, the junction kept 7 bases outside the gene matches. This CDR3 contains 15 residues. The V gene's germline CDR1 is SGDLS and CDR2 YYNGEE. CDR3 protein: CASSVGGSRGETQYF. The DNA for the CDR3 is TGTGCCAGCAGCGTAGGTGGCAGCAGGGGGGAGACCCAGTACTTC.

This chain uses TRBV18 with TRBJ1-1, with D uncertain. Trimming left V 0 bases short and J 0 bases short, with 8 bases between. The germline CDR1 and CDR2 sequences are KGHSH and LQKENI. The CDR3 has 15 amino acids. CDR3 loop: CASSPPAELNTEAFF. The CDR3 nucleotides are TGTGCCAGCTCACCACCGGCGGAGCTGAACACTGAAGCTTTCTTT.

This chain joins TRBV11-3 and TRBJ2-7; 9 positions match TRBD1. Looked up from germline, CDR1 is SGHNT and CDR2 is YENEEA. CDR3 length: 15 amino acids. The V gene end was trimmed by 1 base and the J gene end by 3 bases; junction bases not matched to a gene: 4. CDR3 amino acids: CASSLGNRGLYEQYF. CDR3 sequence (DNA): TGTGCCAGCAGCTTAGGGAACAGGGGGCTCTACGAGCAGTACTTC.

The gene calls are TRBV29-1 and TRBJ2-5, with D possibly called TRBD1 or TRBD2 (6 bases each). CDR1 SQVTM and CDR2 ANQGSEA come from the germline V gene. The CDR3 length is 14 residues. Trimming removed 1 base at V and 4 bases at J, with 13 bases between. This CDR3 reads CSVEAAGGGETQYF. DNA of the CDR3: TGCAGCGTTGAAGCTGCCGGAGGGGGAGAGACCCAGTACTTC.

The J gene is TRBJ2-1, the V gene TRBV13, with TRBD2 identical over 8 bases. The CDR3 totals 16 residues. The germline V gene has CDR1 PRHDT and CDR2 FYEKMQ (reference sequence). The V and J ends lost 4 bases and 8 bases, in that order; junction bases with no gene match: 13. The chain's CDR3 is CASSYKTSATVDEQFF. CDR3 nucleotide sequence: TGTGCCAGCAGCTATAAGACTAGCGCCACTGTGGATGAGCAGTTCTTC.

The gene calls are TRBV5-4 and TRBJ1-2; TRBD1 is a possible D gene (6 bases). Germline loops: CDR1 SGHNT, CDR2 YYREEE (reference sequence). The CDR3 loop spans 15 amino acids. Trimming pared 0 bases from V and 0 bases from J, leaving 9 bases between. The CDR3 region has the DNA TGTGCCAGCAGCTTGGAAGGGGGATCTAACTATGGCTACACCTTC. Protein product: CASSLEGGSNYGYTF. The whole variable domain, filled in from reference TRBV5-4 and TRBJ1-2, reads ETGVTQSPTHLIKTRGQQVTLRCSSQSGHNTVSWYQQALGQGPQFIFQYYREEENGRGNFPPRFSGLQFPNYSSELNVNALELDDSALYLCASSLEGGSNYGYTFGSGTRLTVV.

The chain joins TRBV18 to TRBJ2-3; TRBD2 agrees at 7 bases. The germline V gene encodes CDR1 KGHSH and CDR2 LQKENI. The CDR3 consists of 14 residues. J was trimmed by 5 bases and V by 2 bases; bases with no gene match: 4. The CDR3 protein is CASSPTGGQDTQYF. The CDR3 region has the DNA TGTGCCAGCTCACCAACGGGAGGTCAAGATACGCAGTATTTT.

DNA of the CDR3: TGTGCCAGTAGTACTGTAGCGGGAGGAACCTACGAGCAGTACTTC. Its translation: CASSTVAGGTYEQYF. The chain uses TRBV19 and TRBJ2-7, with TRBD2 matching 10 bases. CDR3 length: 15 amino acids. Germline V lookup: CDR1 LNHDA, CDR2 SQIVND (reference sequence). V trimming: 4 bases; J trimming: 2 bases; junction bases outside the gene matches: 5. Variable domain in full (rest from reference TRBV19 and TRBJ2-7): DGGITQSPKYLFRKEGQNVTLSCEQNLNHDAMYWYRQDPGQGLRLIYYSQIVNDFQKGDIAEGYSVSREKKESFPLTVTSAQKNPTAFYLCASSTVAGGTYEQYFGPGTRLTVT.

The chain links TRBV11-3 to TRBJ2-1; the match to TRBD2 covers 8 bases. This CDR3 region has 14 residues. V shed 5 bases, J shed 5 bases, and the junction held 5 bases outside the gene matches. The germline gives CDR1 SGHNT, CDR2 YENEEA. CDR3 amino acids: CASSRIAGNNEQFF. The DNA of the CDR3 is TGTGCCAGCAGCCGTATAGCGGGAAACAATGAGCAGTTCTTC. The entire variable domain, with the rest obtained from reference TRBV11-3 and TRBJ2-1, is as follows: EAGVVQSPRYKIIEKKQPVAFWCNPISGHNTLYWYLQNLGQGPELLIRYENEEAVDDSQLPKDRFSAERLKGVDSTLKIQPAELGDSAVYLCASSRIAGNNEQFFGPGTRLTVL.

This chain links TRBV2 with TRBJ1-1; D remains unclear. Trimming took off 9 bases at V and 5 bases at J, with 19 bases between the two ends. The V gene's germline CDR1 is SNHLY and CDR2 FYNNEI. There are 14 residues in the CDR3. The CDR3 region is CASKTPFNRTEAFF. The CDR3 nucleotides read TGTGCCAGTAAGACACCCTTTAATAGAACTGAAGCTTTCTTT.

The rearrangement uses TRBV7-8 and TRBJ1-5, with TRBD1 matching over 7 bases. V dropped 4 bases and J dropped 4; count of bases not matched to a gene: 4. CDR3 size: 14 residues. CDR1 and CDR2 from the germline V gene are SGHVS and FQNEAQ. In nucleotides, the CDR3 is TGTGCCAGCAGCTCTGAGACAGGGAATCAGCCCCAGCATTTT. Translated, it gives CASSSETGNQPQHF.

The chain combines TRBV18 with TRBJ1-2; TRBD1 aligns across 7 bases. Trimming took 2 bases from V and 4 from J; bases not matched to a gene: 7. The CDR3 is 15 residues long. Germline CDR1 is KGHSH and CDR2 is LQKENI. This CDR3 is CASSPWDRLFYGYTF. DNA of the CDR3: TGTGCCAGCTCACCATGGGACAGACTATTCTATGGCTACACCTTC.

The chain uses TRBV28 and TRBJ2-5; D is perhaps TRBD1 or TRBD2 (6 bases each). V lost 5 bases, J lost 4 bases, and 11 bases lay in between. Germline lookup yields CDR1 MDHEN and CDR2 SYDVKM. This CDR3 has 13 residues. Here the CDR3 DNA reads TGTGCCAGCAGTCCACAGGGAGGAGAGACCCAGTACTTC. This gives the protein CASSPQGGETQYF.

This chain links TRBV19 with TRBJ1-2; possible D gene TRBD1, 6 bases. Germline CDR1 is LNHDA and CDR2 is SQIVND (reference sequence). The CDR3 has 14 residues. V shed 5 bases and J shed 4 bases, with 14 bases lying between them. The chain's CDR3 is CASSPGGLVYGYTF. The CDR3, as DNA: TGTGCCAGTAGTCCGGGGGGCTTGGTCTATGGCTACACCTTC.

The rearrangement links TRBV27 to TRBJ1-1, with 7 bases that match TRBD1. V was pared by 5 bases and J by 4 bases, with 10 bases of the junction left unmatched. Germline V gene sequence: CDR1 MNHEY, CDR2 SMNVEV (reference sequence). The CDR3 extends over 15 amino acids. CDR3 sequence reads: CASSTEPTGITEAFF. The DNA of the CDR3 is TGTGCCAGCAGTACCGAACCGACAGGGATCACTGAAGCTTTCTTT.

The chain recombines TRBV2 with TRBJ1-2, with D unresolved. Germline lookup yields CDR1 SNHLY and CDR2 FYNNEI. Trimming cost V 7 bases and J 5 bases, with 8 bases left between them. CDR3 length equals 11 residues. In DNA form, the CDR3 reads TGTGCCAGCACCGATGGGTATGGCTACACCTTC. Translated, it gives CASTDGYGYTF.

The CDR3 loop reads CASSLRKGGYEQYF. DNA for the CDR3: TGTGCCAGCAGCTTACGCAAAGGGGGATACGAGCAGTACTTC. This sequence joins TRBV5-5 and TRBJ2-7; a possible D gene is TRBD1 (6 bases). CDR1 is SGHKS and CDR2 is YYEKEE in the germline V gene (reference sequence). The CDR3 spans 14 residues. V lost 2 bases, J lost 4 bases, and 13 bases lay in between.

This clone was picked up one time. Other DNA sequences in the sample encode the same CDR3. This chain uses TRBV28 with TRBJ2-7; 9 bases fit TRBD1. The trim removed 6 bases at V and 3 bases at J, leaving 6 bases unmatched. This CDR3 has 14 amino acids. CDR1 MDHEN and CDR2 SYDVKM come from the germline V gene. Here the CDR3 DNA reads TGTGCCAGCAGAGACCGGGACAGGGTCTACGAGCAGTACTTC. This translates into CASRDRDRVYEQYF.

The CDR3 protein is CASSESDTLNTEAFF. The CDR3 nucleotides read TGTGCCAGCAGTGAGTCGGACACATTGAACACTGAAGCTTTCTTT. V gene TRBV25-1 combines with J gene TRBJ1-1, with TRBD1 as a possible D gene (5 bases). The germline V gene has CDR1 MGHDK and CDR2 SYGVNS. The ends were cut back, 3 bases at V and 0 bases at J, with 11 bases in the middle. There are 15 residues in the CDR3.

This chain links TRBV5-6 with TRBJ2-7, with D possibly being TRBD1 (5 bases). This CDR3 has 12 residues. The V end was cut by 4 bases, the J end by 5 bases, with 10 bases between. CDR1 is SGHDT, CDR2 YYEEEE, per germline. CDR3 in DNA: TGTGCCAGCAGCCGGGTCAGGGACGAGCAGTACTTC. Encoded protein: CASSRVRDEQYF.

The gene calls are TRBV7-9 and TRBJ2-1; 16 positions agree with TRBD2. The CDR3 loop spans 18 amino acids. Trimming cost V 3 bases and J 0 bases; bases outside gene matches: 2. CDR1 and CDR2 (germline): SEHNR, FQNEAQ (reference sequence). The CDR3, as DNA: TGTGCCAGCAGCTTGGGACTAGCGGGAGGGAGCTCCTACAATGAGCAGTTCTTC. This codes for CASSLGLAGGSSYNEQFF.

V is TRBV9 and J is TRBJ1-1, with TRBD1 matching over 7 bases. This CDR3 is 14 amino acids long. The V gene end was trimmed by 3 bases and the J gene end by 3 bases; junction bases not matched to a gene: 5. The germline V gene has CDR1 SGDLS and CDR2 YYNGEE. The CDR3 here is CASSAGQADTEAFF. The CDR3 nucleotides are TGTGCCAGCAGCGCCGGACAGGCTGACACTGAAGCTTTCTTT. The full variable domain, completed using reference TRBV9 and TRBJ1-1, is DSGVTQTPKHLITATGQRVTLRCSPRSGDLSVYWYQQSLDQGLQFLIQYYNGEERAKGNILERFSAQQFPDLHSELNLSSLELGDSALYFCASSAGQADTEAFFGQGTRLTVV.

V gene TRBV4-2 combines with J gene TRBJ2-7, with 10 bases aligning to TRBD2. The V gene end was trimmed by 3 bases and the J gene end by 4 bases; junction bases not matched to a gene: 9. CDR1 is LGHNA, CDR2 YNFKEQ, per germline. The CDR3 covers 16 residues. This CDR3 is CASSHPSGSTVYEQYF. In DNA, the CDR3 is TGTGCCAGCAGCCACCCTAGCGGGAGTACGGTATACGAGCAGTACTTC.

The CDR3 loop is CASSPTLGQESSYEQYF. DNA for the CDR3: TGTGCCAGCAGTCCCACGTTAGGGCAGGAGAGCTCCTACGAGCAGTACTTC. The V and J genes are TRBV28 and TRBJ2-7; no clear D. Deletions cut 5 bases from V and 0 bases from J, with 20 bases between. Germline CDR1 and CDR2: MDHEN and SYDVKM. The CDR3 runs 17 residues.

This clone was picked up a small number of times. V usage is TRBV29-1 and J usage is TRBJ2-1; 13 bases are shared with TRBD2. The CDR3 runs 17 residues. From germline, CDR1 is SQVTM and CDR2 ANQGSEA. V was pared by 5 bases and J by 10 bases, with 17 bases of the junction left unmatched. The chain's CDR3 is CSVRIRTSGSIFKEQFF. CDR3 bases: TGCAGCGTTCGGATTAGGACTAGCGGGAGTATTTTCAAAGAGCAGTTCTTC.

This clone has only a few counts. This sequence joins TRBV4-1 and TRBJ1-5, with D hard to call. Trimming pared 1 base from V and 0 bases from J, leaving 7 bases between. Germline-derived CDR1 and CDR2 are MGHRA and YSYEKL. The CDR3 contains 15 residues. The DNA of the CDR3 is TGCGCCAGCAGCCAAGCCCTGACTAGCAATCAGCCCCAGCATTTT. Residues: CASSQALTSNQPQHF.

On this clone: The identical CDR3 is also encoded by other nucleotide sequences in the sample. The DNA for the CDR3 is TGTGCCAGCAGTTTTGGGTATGAGCAGTTCTTC. This codes for CASSFGYEQFF. V and J are TRBV28 and TRBJ2-1; D gene unclear. Germline V gives CDR1 MDHEN, CDR2 SYDVKM. The V gene lost 3 bases and the J gene lost 8 bases, with 5 bases spanning the gap. The CDR3 contains 11 residues.

J is TRBJ1-1 and V is TRBV5-4; D gene uncertain. The germline gives CDR1 SGHNT, CDR2 YYREEE (reference sequence). The V end was cut by 0 bases, the J end by 3 bases, with 6 bases between. There are 13 residues in the CDR3. CDR3 amino acids: CASSLAGYTEAFF. In DNA, the CDR3 is TGTGCCAGCAGCTTGGCGGGATACACTGAAGCTTTCTTT.

The gene calls are TRBV27 and TRBJ2-1; D gene unclear. The CDR3 contains 15 residues. The V end was cut by 4 bases, the J end by 4 bases, with 14 bases between. The V gene's germline CDR1 is MNHEY and CDR2 SMNVEV (reference sequence). The CDR3 coding sequence is TGTGCCAGCAGTTCAGAGCCCCACCAGTACAATGAGCAGTTCTTC. Amino acid sequence: CASSSEPHQYNEQFF.

V is TRBV6-5 and J is TRBJ1-1; D perhaps matches TRBD1 (6 bases). CDR1 MNHEY and CDR2 SVGAGI come from the germline V gene. V was clipped by 4 bases and J by 1 base, with 13 bases between them. CDR3 length: 15 amino acids. The CDR3: CASSSWTEKNTEAFF. CDR3 DNA sequence: TGTGCCAGCAGTTCCTGGACAGAAAAGAACACTGAAGCTTTCTTT.

The count of this clone is one. This chain joins TRBV29-1 and TRBJ2-7; 9 bases align to TRBD2. V lost 2 bases, J lost 2 bases, and 7 bases stayed unmatched. This CDR3 has 15 residues. Germline CDR1 reads SQVTM; CDR2 reads ANQGSEA. In nucleotides, the CDR3 is TGCAGCGTTGAATCCCCGACTAGCGGTGCCTACGAGCAGTACTTC. The encoded protein is CSVESPTSGAYEQYF.

The genes are TRBV5-6 and TRBJ2-3; maybe TRBD1 (5 bases). V was cut by 0 bases and J by 2 bases, with 13 bases left in between. The CDR3 sequence is 16 residues long. Looked up from germline, CDR1 is SGHDT and CDR2 is YYEEEE. In DNA form, the CDR3 reads TGTGCCAGCAGCTTGGCCGTGGACAAACCCACAGATACGCAGTATTTT. Protein sequence: CASSLAVDKPTDTQYF.